This T cell receptor (beta chain) was captured by sequencing in a study of naive and memory T cell subsets. This clonotype has ten or more counts. An oligonucleotide containing a UMI was ligated to the 3' end of TCR cDNA. V shed 5 bases and J shed 7 bases, with 9 bases lying between them. Germline CDR1 reads SQVTM; CDR2 reads ANQGSEA. This CDR3 is 11 amino acids long. Amplification of ligated cDNA took four PCR rounds with SP2 and nested alpha and beta constant primers. MiXCR, run by TCRdb on the 5' RACE reads, gives a single entry per CDR3 protein. This table holds about 48,000 distinct CDR3 sequences, approximately 4.8% found once.

The V and J genes are TRBV29-1 and TRBJ1-3; D is undetermined. The receptor comes from a female donor in good health. The DNA of the CDR3 is TGCAGCGTTAATCGCCTCAACACCATATATTTT. Translating it yields CSVNRLNTIYF.